Shown below are 23 T cell receptor beta chains from a single sample sequenced in a study of immune evolution from preneoplasia to lung adenocarcinoma. Assay used: immunoSEQ multiplex PCR; TCRdb lists only in-frame clones, some missing. This sample yields approximately 12,000 clones, of which 70% to 90% are seen a single time; about 3.8% belongs to the top ten. The specimen was FFPE tissue from an adenomatous hyperplasia lung lesion. Subset: atypical adenomatous hyperplasia (AAH), lung preneoplasia. Every receptor here comes from a person between 50 and 70 years old with lung adenocarcinoma.

The V call is TRBV20-1, the J call TRBJ2-4; TRBD1 aligns across 8 bases. This CDR3 has 11 residues. Trimming removed 7 bases from V and 9 bases from J; junction bases left unmatched: 5. Germline CDR1 DFQATT, CDR2 SNEGSKA (reference sequence). The CDR3 sequence is CSVSTGAIQYF. For the CDR3, the DNA is TGCAGTGTCTCGACAGGGGCCATTCAGTACTTC.

The genes are TRBV5-1 and TRBJ1-1; a possible D gene is TRBD1 (6 bases). With 4 bases removed from V and 0 bases from J, the gap between germline ends came to 16 bases. Germline CDR1 is SGHRS and CDR2 is YFSETQ. The CDR3 extends over 16 amino acids. The CDR3 nucleotides read TGCGCCAGCAGCCCAACAGGGAGGGCCATGAACACTGAAGCTTTCTTT. Protein: CASSPTGRAMNTEAFF.

This chain connects TRBV11-2 to TRBJ1-4; D is uncertain. Per germline, CDR1 SGHAT and CDR2 FQNNGV. The CDR3 totals 13 residues. With 3 bases removed from V and 2 bases from J, the gap between germline ends came to 4 bases. In DNA, the CDR3 is TGTGCCAGCAGCTTTCGGACTAATGAAAAACTGTTTTTT. Its translation is CASSFRTNEKLFF.

This chain links TRBV11-3 with TRBJ2-7, with a possible D match to TRBD1 (5 bases). CDR3 length equals 17 residues. V shed 5 bases and J shed 0 bases, with 20 bases lying between them. CDR1 and CDR2 from the germline V gene are SGHNT and YENEEA. The CDR3 region has the DNA TGTGCCAGCAGCACGTGGGGTTGGGGCAGAAGCTCCTACGAGCAGTACTTC. It specifies CASSTWGWGRSSYEQYF.

The rearrangement joins TRBV5-6 to TRBJ2-3; D gene unclear. The CDR3 runs to 17 residues. CDR1 and CDR2 from the germline V gene are SGHDT and YYEEEE. V was pared by 4 bases and J by 8 bases, with 26 bases between. CDR3 nucleotide sequence: TGTGCCAGCAGCCCTTCCTACCGACTTGTTCGTAAGGTTACGCAGTATTTT. It specifies CASSPSYRLVRKVTQYF. Combining the CDR3 with reference TRBV5-6 and TRBJ2-3 gives the whole variable domain DAGVTQSPTHLIKTRGQQVTLRCSPKSGHDTVSWYQQALGQGPQFIFQYYEEEERQRGNFPDRFSGHQFPNYSSELNVNALLLGDSALYLCASSPSYRLVRKVTQYFGPGTRLTVL.

The rearrangement uses TRBV7-2 and TRBJ1-2, with 9 bases that match TRBD1. V gave up 4 bases and J gave up 3 bases; unmatched junction bases: 9. Per germline, CDR1 SGHTA and CDR2 FQGNSA. This CDR3 has 16 residues. Written as DNA, the CDR3 is TGTGCCAGCAGCTACAAGACAGGGGGATACGACTATGGCTACACCTTC. The encoded protein is CASSYKTGGYDYGYTF.

The rearrangement uses TRBV11-3 and TRBJ2-1; TRBD1 matches at 8 bases. The trim removed 1 base at V and 6 bases at J, leaving 2 bases unmatched. Germline V CDR1 and CDR2: SGHNT, YENEEA. CDR3 length: 14 residues. This CDR3 reads CASSLGQGFNEQFF. CDR3 bases: TGTGCCAGCAGCTTAGGACAGGGGTTCAATGAGCAGTTCTTC.

This chain joins TRBV10-3 and TRBJ2-1; 9 bases agree with TRBD1. The CDR3 totals 15 residues. Germline assignment: CDR1 ENHRY and CDR2 SYGVKD. Trimming took 5 bases from V and 5 from J; bases not matched to a gene: 7. In nucleotides, the CDR3 is TGTGCCATCAGTTTCCTGGGACAGGGAAACAATGAGCAGTTCTTC. It translates to CAISFLGQGNNEQFF.

CDR3 sequence reads: CASSRRPARGQSVRQETQYF. In nucleotides, the CDR3 is TGTGCCAGCAGCCGAAGACCGGCAAGGGGGCAAAGCGTTCGGCAAGAGACCCAGTACTTC. V gene TRBV13 combines with J gene TRBJ2-5; 7 positions match TRBD1. Germline V gene lookup returns CDR1 PRHDT and CDR2 FYEKMQ (reference sequence). The ends lost 5 bases at V and 2 bases at J; junction bases unmatched: 23. The length of the CDR3 is 20 residues.

This chain uses TRBV28 with TRBJ1-1, with D uncertain. The V end was cut by 3 bases, the J end by 0 bases, with 11 bases between. The CDR3 sequence is 15 residues long. Germline-derived CDR1 and CDR2 are MDHEN and SYDVKM. This CDR3 reads CASSFKRTLNTEAFF. Written as DNA, the CDR3 is TGTGCCAGCAGTTTTAAAAGGACCCTGAACACTGAAGCTTTCTTT.

The CDR3 nucleotides read TGTGCCAGCAGCGTAGTTGGGACTAGTGTTGAGCAGTTCTTC. The encoded protein is CASSVVGTSVEQFF. The gene calls are TRBV9 and TRBJ2-1, with TRBD2 matching over 8 bases. Trimming cost V 0 bases and J 9 bases; bases outside gene matches: 5. The CDR3 is made up of 14 amino acids. CDR1 is SGDLS, CDR2 YYNGEE, per germline.

This rearrangement joins TRBV12-5 to TRBJ2-3; D might be TRBD2 (5 bases). The germline CDR1 and CDR2 sequences are LGHNT and FRNRAP. The CDR3 contains 16 residues. Trimming took off 0 bases at V and 2 bases at J, with 12 bases between the two ends. DNA of the CDR3: TGTGCTAGTGGTTTGGTACTATCGGGAAACACAGATACGCAGTATTTT. It is translated as CASGLVLSGNTDTQYF.

The table lists this clone with a few counts. The chain has TRBV19 and TRBJ1-4, with 8 nucleotides matching TRBD1. The germline V gene has CDR1 LNHDA and CDR2 SQIVND (reference sequence). The CDR3 sequence is 14 residues long. V dropped 6 bases and J dropped 4; count of bases not matched to a gene: 4. The CDR3, as DNA: TGTGCCAGTAGGAGGGACAGGCTTAATGAAAAACTGTTTTTT. Protein: CASRRDRLNEKLFF.

The V call is TRBV18, the J call TRBJ1-2; D is unresolved. V lost 4 bases and J 5 bases, leaving 11 bases between the germline ends. This CDR3 is 13 amino acids long. Germline assignment: CDR1 KGHSH and CDR2 LQKENI. CDR3 DNA: TGTGCCAGCTCACATGCAGGTGATTATGGCTACACCTTC. Its translation is CASSHAGDYGYTF.

V and J are TRBV2 and TRBJ1-1, with TRBD1 as a possible D gene (5 bases). V dropped 6 bases and J dropped 0 bases, with 11 bases sitting between them. CDR1 SNHLY and CDR2 FYNNEI come from the germline V gene. The CDR3 spans 14 residues. In DNA form, the CDR3 reads TGTGCCAGCAGAAGGACGGACATGAACACTGAAGCTTTCTTT. Its translation: CASRRTDMNTEAFF. Filled out from reference TRBV2 and TRBJ1-1, the complete variable domain reads EPEVTQTPSHQVTQMGQEVILRCVPISNHLYFYWYRQILGQKVEFLVSFYNNEISEKSEIFDDQFSVERPDGSNFTLKIRSTKLEDSAMYFCASRRTDMNTEAFFGQGTRLTVV.

This rearrangement joins TRBV27 to TRBJ2-3; the D gene is possibly TRBD1 (6 bases). The CDR3 extends over 14 amino acids. In germline, CDR1 is MNHEY, CDR2 SMNVEV (reference sequence). V lost 6 bases, J lost 5 bases, and 15 bases lay in between. Here the CDR3 reads CASSRQVFEDTQYF. The CDR3 DNA reads as TGTGCCAGCAGCCGACAGGTATTTGAAGATACGCAGTATTTT.

The V gene is TRBV10-3, the J gene TRBJ1-5; the match to TRBD1 covers 9 bases. V was pared by 8 bases and J by 4 bases, with 3 bases of the junction left unmatched. The CDR3 length is 13 residues. Germline V lookup: CDR1 ENHRY, CDR2 SYGVKD. The CDR3 nucleotides are TGTGCCATCTCCGGGACAGGGAATCAGCCCCAGCATTTT. This translates into CAISGTGNQPQHF.

CDR3 DNA: TGCAGCGTTGAAGTCGGACTAGCGGGGAGGGATACGCAGTATTTT. Its protein product is CSVEVGLAGRDTQYF. This chain uses TRBV29-1 with TRBJ2-3, with TRBD2 matching over 12 bases. J lost 6 bases, V lost 1 base, and 5 bases had no gene match. Germline V gene sequence: CDR1 SQVTM, CDR2 ANQGSEA. This CDR3 spans 15 amino acids.

J is TRBJ2-1 and V is TRBV27; the match to TRBD1 covers 7 bases. Trimming took 6 bases from V and 11 from J; bases not matched to a gene: 10. This CDR3 is 13 amino acids long. Germline lookup yields CDR1 MNHEY and CDR2 SMNVEV (reference sequence). CDR3 protein: CASSQTGVRKQFF. In DNA, the CDR3 is TGTGCCAGCAGCCAAACAGGGGTTCGTAAGCAGTTCTTC.

The chain links TRBV9 to TRBJ1-1; no firm D call. The CDR3 length is 14 residues. V lost 4 bases and J lost 1, with 11 bases in between. Germline CDR1 SGDLS, CDR2 YYNGEE. The chain's CDR3 is CASSPRVGNTEAFF. As DNA, the CDR3 is TGTGCCAGCAGCCCCCGAGTAGGGAACACTGAAGCTTTCTTT.

J is TRBJ1-2 and V is TRBV6-4; D may be TRBD1 (5 bases). Germline V gives CDR1 MRHNA, CDR2 SNTAGT. The V and J ends lost 5 bases and 2 bases respectively, with 15 bases between them. This CDR3 spans 15 amino acids. The CDR3 DNA reads TGTGCCAGCAGTTCTCAGGGTGGTCAGAACTATGGCTACACCTTC. Encoded protein: CASSSQGGQNYGYTF.

This chain links TRBV27 with TRBJ1-3; D might be TRBD1 (6 bases). The germline V and J ends were trimmed by 5 bases and 4 bases, with 15 bases remaining between them. From germline, CDR1 is MNHEY and CDR2 SMNVEV (reference sequence). This CDR3 has 15 amino acids. This chain's CDR3 is CASSPRRGEGNTIYF. The CDR3 coding sequence is TGTGCCAGCAGTCCCCGTAGGGGGGAAGGAAACACCATATATTTT.

The chain carries TRBV2 and TRBJ1-5; D is undetermined. Germline V CDR1 and CDR2: SNHLY, FYNNEI. V was cut by 4 bases and J by 4 bases, with 5 bases left in between. This CDR3 contains 12 residues. The CDR3 is CASSGPNQPQHF. The CDR3 DNA sequence: TGTGCCAGCAGTGGGCCAAATCAGCCCCAGCATTTT.